Below, 3 T cell receptor beta chains from the same sample are listed, as sequenced in a study of T cell responses to AZD1222 COVID-19 vaccine. Assay: immunoSEQ multiplex PCR; the TCRdb copy retains only in-frame clones and omits some. The table records about 70,000 clones, around 84% of them present only once. The sample was peripheral blood, taken on day 0 of AZD1222 vaccination. These receptors were taken from an adult in good health.

The V call is TRBV14, the J call TRBJ1-6; TRBD1 matches 10 bases. The CDR3 covers 16 residues. Per the germline V gene, CDR1 is SGHDN and CDR2 is FVKESK. Germline trimming cut 4 bases from V and 7 bases from J; bases unmatched to any gene: 7. The CDR3 sequence: CASSRWDRGGNSPLHF. For the CDR3, the DNA is TGTGCCAGCAGCCGCTGGGACAGGGGAGGAAATTCACCCCTCCACTTT. Using reference TRBV14 and TRBJ1-6 for the parts outside the CDR3, the full variable domain is EAGVTQFPSHSVIEKGQTVTLRCDPISGHDNLYWYRRVMGKEIKFLLHFVKESKQDESGMPNNRFLAERTGGTYSTLKVQPAELEDSGVYFCASSRWDRGGNSPLHFGNGTRLTVT.

This clone occurred once. The rearrangement joins TRBV5-4 to TRBJ2-1; the match to TRBD1 covers 7 bases. The ends lost 4 bases at V and 8 bases at J; junction bases unmatched: 12. The CDR3 contains 15 residues. The V gene's germline CDR1 is SGHNT and CDR2 YYREEE (reference sequence). The CDR3 DNA follows: TGTGCCAGCAGCCCCCGCACAGGGGCCCGGGATGAGCAGTTCTTC. Its protein is CASSPRTGARDEQFF.

The V and J genes are TRBV11-2 and TRBJ2-1, with D tentatively TRBD1 or TRBD2 (6 bases each). V gave up 4 bases and J gave up 11 bases, with 15 bases separating them. From germline, CDR1 is SGHAT and CDR2 FQNNGV. The CDR3 contains 13 residues. DNA of the CDR3: TGTGCCAGCAGCTCCTTCGAGGGGGGACAGCAGTTCTTC. This translates into CASSSFEGGQQFF.